These 21 T cell receptor beta chains share one sample of origin, sequenced in a study of T cell responses to AZD1222 COVID-19 vaccine. The repertoire was sequenced with immunoSEQ multiplex PCR; TCRdb's copy has only in-frame clones and lacks some. The sample lists about 150,000 clones; less than 95% were seen once. Sample: peripheral blood, taken 28 days after the second AZD1222 dose. The receptors shown here come from an adult who received the AZD1222 COVID-19 vaccine.

The V gene is TRBV18, the J gene TRBJ2-2; 10 bases fit TRBD1. The J segment lost 7 bases and the V segment lost 3 bases, leaving 5 bases of the junction unmatched. Looked up from germline, CDR1 is KGHSH and CDR2 is LQKENI. CDR3 length: 15 amino acids. CDR3 sequence: CASSPTGQGHGELFF. The CDR3 bases are TGTGCCAGCTCACCGACGGGACAGGGGCACGGGGAGCTGTTTTTT. Looking up the rest from reference TRBV18 and TRBJ2-2 gives the full variable domain: NAGVMQNPRHLVRRRGQEARLRCSPMKGHSHVYWYRQLPEEGLKFMVYLQKENIIDESGMPKERFSAEFPKEGPSILRIQQVVRGDSAAYFCASSPTGQGHGELFFGEGSRLTVL.

CDR3 sequence (DNA): TGCAGCGTGTCGATGGGGCGTAATCAGCCCCAGCATTTT. The encoded protein is CSVSMGRNQPQHF. The rearrangement links TRBV29-1 to TRBJ1-5, with D maybe TRBD1 (5 bases). The CDR3 extends over 13 amino acids. CDR1 and CDR2 (germline): SQVTM, ANQGSEA. V was cut by 6 bases and J by 4 bases, with 13 bases left in between.

The chain carries TRBV5-6 and TRBJ2-6, with 8 bases identical to TRBD1. From germline, CDR1 is SGHDT and CDR2 YYEEEE. V dropped 6 bases and J dropped 0; count of bases not matched to a gene: 11. The CDR3 runs 18 residues. The CDR3 DNA is TGTGCCAGCATCGAGTATCAGGGGGCTGTCTCTGGGGCCAACGTCCTGACTTTC. The encoded protein is CASIEYQGAVSGANVLTF. The full variable domain, with the rest looked up from reference TRBV5-6 and TRBJ2-6, is DAGVTQSPTHLIKTRGQQVTLRCSPKSGHDTVSWYQQALGQGPQFIFQYYEEEERQRGNFPDRFSGHQFPNYSSELNVNALLLGDSALYLCASIEYQGAVSGANVLTFGAGSRLTVL.

The chain links TRBV25-1 to TRBJ2-1; D gene unclear. The length of the CDR3 is 15 residues. V lost 5 bases, J lost 5 bases, and 16 bases lay in between. Germline CDR1 and CDR2: MGHDK and SYGVNS. CDR3 DNA: TGTGCCAGCAGTAGCCAATTAAGTCTACACAATGAGCAGTTCTTC. Amino acids: CASSSQLSLHNEQFF.

CDR3 protein: CASSQDGVAYTGELFF. The CDR3 nucleotides are TGCGCCAGCAGCCAAGATGGGGTAGCCTACACCGGGGAGCTGTTTTTT. The gene calls are TRBV4-1 and TRBJ2-2; D not certain. The germline V gene encodes CDR1 MGHRA and CDR2 YSYEKL. The germline V and J ends were trimmed by 0 bases and 3 bases, with 11 bases remaining between them. CDR3 size: 16 residues.

The V and J genes are TRBV19 and TRBJ2-7; D might be TRBD1 or TRBD2, each matching 5 bases. CDR1 is LNHDA, CDR2 SQIVND, per germline (reference sequence). CDR3 length: 14 amino acids. V lost 5 bases and J lost 9, with 20 bases in between. CDR3 DNA sequence: TGTGCCAGTAGTGTGACCGGGACGTCCCGCGGGCAGTACTTC. Its protein is CASSVTGTSRGQYF.

This chain's CDR3 is CASNIGYQPQHF. The DNA for the CDR3 is TGTGCCAGTAACATCGGTTATCAGCCCCAGCATTTT. The V and J genes are TRBV19 and TRBJ1-5; D remains unclear. Germline CDR1 is LNHDA and CDR2 is SQIVND (reference sequence). The CDR3 is made up of 12 amino acids. V lost 7 bases to trimming and J lost 5 bases, with 9 bases between them.

The chain is built from TRBV12-3 or TRBV12-4 and TRBJ2-1; 10 bases agree with TRBD2. This CDR3 contains 13 residues. J lost 7 bases, V lost 8 bases, and 5 bases had no gene match. This CDR3 is CASLAGEWNEQFF. In nucleotides, the CDR3 is TGTGCCAGCCTAGCGGGGGAGTGGAATGAGCAGTTCTTC.

The rearrangement uses TRBV11-2 and TRBJ1-1; D is ambiguous. The CDR3 consists of 14 residues. CDR1 and CDR2 (germline): SGHAT, FQNNGV. Trimming shortened V by 5 bases and J by 2 bases, and 12 bases separated the two germline ends. The DNA of the CDR3 is TGTGCCAGCAGCCGCGCCCGGGTCAACACTGAAGCTTTCTTT. Its translation is CASSRARVNTEAFF.

In this sample, this clone turned up a few times. The CDR3 region is CASSSPGQRWRDPSGANVLTF. The CDR3, as DNA: TGCGCCAGCAGCTCTCCGGGACAGAGGTGGAGGGACCCCTCTGGGGCCAACGTCCTGACTTTC. V usage is TRBV5-1 and J usage is TRBJ2-6; the D gene is possibly TRBD1 (7 bases). The CDR3 length is 21 residues. Germline V gene data show CDR1 as SGHRS and CDR2 as YFSETQ. The germline V and J ends were trimmed by 3 bases and 0 bases, with 25 bases remaining between them.

This clone was counted once. CDR3 sequence: CAWSRSGGAADTQYF. The CDR3 bases are TGTGCCTGGAGCCGTAGCGGGGGGGCTGCAGATACGCAGTATTTT. The chain employs TRBV30 and TRBJ2-3; 11 nucleotides match TRBD2. The CDR3 loop spans 15 amino acids. The germline V gene encodes CDR1 GTSNPN and CDR2 SVGIG (reference sequence). The trim removed 3 bases at V and 4 bases at J, leaving 6 bases unmatched.

The chain uses TRBV4-2 and TRBJ1-2; D ambiguous. The germline gives CDR1 LGHNA, CDR2 YNFKEQ. The CDR3 runs 14 residues. V was trimmed by 0 bases and J by 7 bases, leaving 12 bases between them. The CDR3 DNA follows: TGTGCCAGCAGCCAAGACGGCAGGTTGATTGGCTACACCTTC. Residues: CASSQDGRLIGYTF.

This clone was recorded only once. The chain joins TRBV20-1 to TRBJ1-5; 7 nucleotides agree with TRBD1. The CDR3 has 15 residues. Per the germline V gene, CDR1 is DFQATT and CDR2 is SNEGSKA (reference sequence). With 3 bases clipped from V and 2 bases from J, the junction kept 7 bases outside the gene matches. The CDR3 nucleotides are TGCAGTGCTAGTGGAGGAGGGGGCCGCAATCAGCCCCAGCATTTT. It codes for CSASGGGGRNQPQHF.

The rearrangement uses TRBV5-6 and TRBJ1-3, with D unclear. Germline loops: CDR1 SGHDT, CDR2 YYEEEE. The CDR3 is made up of 15 amino acids. Trimming took 2 bases from V and 3 from J, leaving 12 bases between them. Here the CDR3 reads CASSFVGMDGNTIYF. The DNA of the CDR3 is TGTGCCAGCAGCTTTGTGGGGATGGATGGAAACACCATATATTTT.

V usage is TRBV6-5 and J usage is TRBJ2-3; TRBD2 might be the D (6 bases). CDR1 and CDR2 from the germline V gene are MNHEY and SVGAGI. V dropped 6 bases and J dropped 2 bases, with 9 bases sitting between them. The CDR3 loop spans 13 amino acids. CDR3 region: CASRAGITDTQYF. The CDR3 DNA reads as TGTGCCAGCAGGGCGGGGATCACAGATACGCAGTATTTT.

In DNA form, the CDR3 reads TGCGCCAGCAGCCAAGTAGTAGGGTCGGCTGGTGAAAAACTGTTTTTT. It specifies CASSQVVGSAGEKLFF. The chain has TRBV4-1 and TRBJ1-4; no definite D call. Germline CDR1 and CDR2: MGHRA and YSYEKL. Trimming took off 1 base at V and 7 bases at J, with 16 bases between the two ends. The CDR3 totals 16 residues.

The chain links TRBV7-2 to TRBJ1-2; D is uncertain. Trimming shortened V by 4 bases and J by 8 bases, and 23 bases separated the two germline ends. Germline-derived CDR1 and CDR2 are SGHTA and FQGNSA. This CDR3 comprises 16 residues. The DNA for the CDR3 is TGTGCCAGCAGCTCCCCACTCTCATCGGTAGTAAGCGGCTACACCTTC. This sequence encodes CASSSPLSSVVSGYTF.

V and J are TRBV7-9 and TRBJ2-2, with 14 bases identical to TRBD2. V trimming: 5 bases; J trimming: 3 bases; junction bases outside the gene matches: 5. Germline CDR1 SEHNR, CDR2 FQNEAQ (reference sequence). There are 17 residues in the CDR3. DNA of the CDR3: TGTGCCAGCAGCGCCCGGGGACTAGCGGGAGACACCGGGGAGCTGTTTTTT. This codes for CASSARGLAGDTGELFF. The complete variable domain, with remaining parts taken from reference TRBV7-9 and TRBJ2-2, reads DTGVSQNPRHKITKRGQNVTFRCDPISEHNRLYWYRQTLGQGPEFLTYFQNEAQLEKSRLLSDRFSAERPKGSFSTLEIQRTEQGDSAMYLCASSARGLAGDTGELFFGEGSRLTVL.

This chain links TRBV19 with TRBJ1-2, with D uncertain. Looked up from germline, CDR1 is LNHDA and CDR2 is SQIVND (reference sequence). The CDR3 totals 15 residues. V was trimmed by 4 bases and J by 4 bases, leaving 16 bases between them. This CDR3 reads CASSTIDSAFYGYTF. CDR3 sequence (DNA): TGTGCCAGTAGTACCATTGATTCGGCCTTCTATGGCTACACCTTC.

The V and J genes are TRBV28 and TRBJ1-2, with D maybe TRBD1 (6 bases). This CDR3 comprises 12 residues. CDR1 and CDR2 from the germline V gene are MDHEN and SYDVKM. V gave up 8 bases and J gave up 8 bases, with 15 bases separating them. CDR3 in amino acids: CASGTPSRGYTF. The CDR3 DNA follows: TGTGCCAGCGGGACACCGTCAAGGGGCTACACCTTC.

This chain's CDR3 is CASSPGQLTKNIQYF. In DNA, the CDR3 is TGTGCCAGCAGCCCGGGACAGTTGACCAAAAACATTCAGTACTTC. The chain links TRBV28 to TRBJ2-4; 7 bases line up with TRBD1. The CDR3 contains 15 residues. From germline, CDR1 is MDHEN and CDR2 SYDVKM. Trimming at V came to 6 bases and at J to 2 bases, leaving 7 bases not matched to a gene.